These T cell receptor beta chains were read from a single sample in a study of blood T cell repertoires in COVID-19. The data were produced by immunoSEQ multiplex PCR, yet TCRdb's version contains in-frame clones alone and is incomplete. The sample lists about 230,000 clones, 80% to 90% occurring once. Sequenced input: PBMCs or T cells enriched from blood (not recorded which). The receptors were gathered from a woman younger than 45 who had been exposed to COVID-19. The conserved cysteine and the conserved F or W are not part of the CDR3 here. Fields, in order: V gene, CDR3 length, J gene, CDR3 protein.

V: TRBV5-4
length: 14
J: TRBJ2-1
CDR3: ASSLSGGLAYNEQF

V: TRBV13
length: 13
J: TRBJ2-3
CDR3: ASSLNGLATDTQY

V: TRBV6-1
length: 14
J: TRBJ1-6
CDR3: ASSELRTGVNSPLH

V: TRBV4-1
length: 11
J: TRBJ1-1
CDR3: ASSPPGPTEAF

V: TRBV30
length: 11
J: TRBJ1-5
CDR3: AWNRERNQPQH

V: TRBV2
length: 14
J: TRBJ1-2
CDR3: ASSAPGPGQLYGYT

V: TRBV28
length: 14
J: TRBJ2-7
CDR3: ASSSDKRRGGYEQY

V: TRBV24-1
length: 14
J: TRBJ2-1
CDR3: ATSDSASGSEKEQF

V: TRBV27
length: 14
J: TRBJ2-3
CDR3: ASSLASGTSTDTQY

V: TRBV11-2
length: 13
J: TRBJ1-1
CDR3: ASSLGQYGTTEAF

V: TRBV10-2
length: 13
J: TRBJ2-3
CDR3: ASSDSGLAGDTQY